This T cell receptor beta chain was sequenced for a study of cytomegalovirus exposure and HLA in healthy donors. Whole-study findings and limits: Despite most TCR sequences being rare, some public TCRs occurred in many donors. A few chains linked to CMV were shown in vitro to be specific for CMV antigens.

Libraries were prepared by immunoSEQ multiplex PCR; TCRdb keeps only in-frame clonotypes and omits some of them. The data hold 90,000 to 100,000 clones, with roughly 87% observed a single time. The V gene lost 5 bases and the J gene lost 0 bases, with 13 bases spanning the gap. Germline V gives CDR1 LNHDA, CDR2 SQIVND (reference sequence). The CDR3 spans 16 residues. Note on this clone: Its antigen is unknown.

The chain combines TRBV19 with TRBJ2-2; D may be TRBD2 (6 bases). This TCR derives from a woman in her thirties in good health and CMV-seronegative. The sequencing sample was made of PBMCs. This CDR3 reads CASSQGGGANTGELFF. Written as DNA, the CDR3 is TGTGCCAGTAGTCAGGGCGGAGGGGCGAACACCGGGGAGCTGTTTTTT.